One and the same sample provided the 5 T cell receptor beta chains below, sequenced in a study of spatial heterogeneity in lung cancer. TCRdb called the 5' RACE reads again in MiXCR, with one record for every CDR3 protein. The data contain roughly 48,000 distinct CDR3 sequences, under 6% of them seen just once; the ten biggest clones take up over 8.5%. The time point is: sample taken at primary tumor resection. The sequencing here drew on PBMCs, taken at surgery. All receptors come from a male donor with early-stage non-small cell lung cancer.

This clonotype was counted many times. The chain carries TRBV20-1 and TRBJ2-1; TRBD2 might be the D (6 bases). The CDR3 is 11 amino acids. Germline V lookup: CDR1 DFQATT, CDR2 SNEGSKA (reference sequence). Deletions cut 3 bases from V and 11 bases from J, with 11 bases between. CDR3 residues: CSASGSEKQFF. The CDR3 DNA reads TGCAGTGCTAGCGGGAGCGAGAAGCAGTTCTTC.

This clonotype appeared many times. J is TRBJ2-7 and V is TRBV30; TRBD1 matches 8 bases. The CDR3 contains 14 residues. Germline lookup yields CDR1 GTSNPN and CDR2 SVGIG (reference sequence). The trim removed 2 bases at V and 6 bases at J, leaving 9 bases unmatched. The chain's CDR3 is CAWSPTATGGEQYF. Written as DNA, the CDR3 is TGTGCCTGGAGTCCGACCGCCACAGGGGGCGAGCAGTACTTC.

The chain joins TRBV5-1 to TRBJ2-7; maybe TRBD2 (6 bases). The CDR3 covers 16 residues. Looked up from germline, CDR1 is SGHRS and CDR2 is YFSETQ. V lost 0 bases and J 6 bases, leaving 19 bases between the germline ends. Here the CDR3 reads CASSLAVGTLKAEQYF. CDR3 nucleotides: TGCGCCAGCAGCTTGGCGGTCGGGACTCTTAAGGCCGAGCAGTACTTC.

The gene calls are TRBV7-2 and TRBJ2-7, with D uncertain. V lost 0 bases and J 2 bases, leaving 5 bases between the germline ends. Germline assignment: CDR1 SGHTA and CDR2 FQGNSA. The CDR3 spans 13 residues. This chain's CDR3 is CASSLALTYEQYF. DNA for the CDR3: TGTGCCAGCAGCTTAGCTCTTACCTACGAGCAGTACTTC.

In its sample, this clonotype was seen many times. The V gene is TRBV7-7, the J gene TRBJ2-5, with 7 bases matching TRBD1. The junction had 5 bases not matched to a gene; V was cut back by 5 bases and J by 2 bases. This CDR3 comprises 14 residues. Germline V gene data show CDR1 as SSHAT and CDR2 as FNYEAQ (reference sequence). The CDR3 DNA reads TGTGCCAGCAGCCCTCACAGGGGACAAGAGACCCAGTACTTC. Translation: CASSPHRGQETQYF.